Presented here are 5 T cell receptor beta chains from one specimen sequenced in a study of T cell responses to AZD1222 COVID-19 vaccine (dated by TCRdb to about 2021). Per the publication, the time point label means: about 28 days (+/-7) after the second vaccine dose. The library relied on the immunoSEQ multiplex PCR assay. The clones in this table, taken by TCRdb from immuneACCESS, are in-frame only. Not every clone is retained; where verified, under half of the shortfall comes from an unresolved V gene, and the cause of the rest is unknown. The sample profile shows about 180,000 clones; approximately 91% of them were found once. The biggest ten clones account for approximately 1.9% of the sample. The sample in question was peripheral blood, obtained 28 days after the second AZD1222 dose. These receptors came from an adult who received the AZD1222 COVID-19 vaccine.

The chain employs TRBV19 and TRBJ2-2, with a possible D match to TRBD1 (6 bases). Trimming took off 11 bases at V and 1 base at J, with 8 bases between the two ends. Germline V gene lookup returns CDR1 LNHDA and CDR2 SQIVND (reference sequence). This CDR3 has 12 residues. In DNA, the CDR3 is TGTGCCGGGGGCCAGAACACCGGGGAGCTGTTTTTT. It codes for CAGGQNTGELFF.

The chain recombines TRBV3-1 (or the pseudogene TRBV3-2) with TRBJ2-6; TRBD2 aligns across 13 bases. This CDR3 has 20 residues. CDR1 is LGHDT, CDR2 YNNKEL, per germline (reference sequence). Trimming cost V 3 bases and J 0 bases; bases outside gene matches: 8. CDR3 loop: CASSHPGGLAGSSGANVLTF. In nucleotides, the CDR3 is TGTGCCAGCAGCCATCCGGGGGGACTAGCGGGAAGCTCTGGGGCCAACGTCCTGACTTTC.

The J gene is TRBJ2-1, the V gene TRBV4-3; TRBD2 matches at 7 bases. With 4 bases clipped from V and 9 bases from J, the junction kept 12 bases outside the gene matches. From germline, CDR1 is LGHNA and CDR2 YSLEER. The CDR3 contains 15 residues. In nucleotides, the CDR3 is TGCGCCAGCAGCCCACGGGACTATGTTTCTAGTGAGCAGTTCTTC. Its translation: CASSPRDYVSSEQFF.

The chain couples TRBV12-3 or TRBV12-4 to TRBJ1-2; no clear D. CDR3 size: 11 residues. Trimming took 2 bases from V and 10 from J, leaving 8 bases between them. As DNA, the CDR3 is TGTGCCAGCAGTTTACCACCCGTCTACACCTTC. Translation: CASSLPPVYTF.

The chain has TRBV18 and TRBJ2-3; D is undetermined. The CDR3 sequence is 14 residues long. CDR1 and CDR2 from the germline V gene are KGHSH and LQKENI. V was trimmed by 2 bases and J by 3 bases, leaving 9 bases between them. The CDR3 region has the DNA TGTGCCAGCTCACCATTAGAGAGGACAGATACGCAGTATTTT. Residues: CASSPLERTDTQYF.